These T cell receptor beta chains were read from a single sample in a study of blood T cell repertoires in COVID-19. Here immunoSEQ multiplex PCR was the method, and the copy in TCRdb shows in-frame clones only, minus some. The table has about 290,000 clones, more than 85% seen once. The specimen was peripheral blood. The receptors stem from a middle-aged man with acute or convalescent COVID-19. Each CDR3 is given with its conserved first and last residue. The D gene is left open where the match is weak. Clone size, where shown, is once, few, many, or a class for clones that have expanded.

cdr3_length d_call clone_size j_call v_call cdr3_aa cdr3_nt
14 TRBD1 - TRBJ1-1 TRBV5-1 CASSGRTGGTEAFF TGCGCCAGCAGCGGTCGGACAGGGGGCACTGAAGCTTTCTTT
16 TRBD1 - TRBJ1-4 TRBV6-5 CASSYGPGQTNEKLFF TGTGCCAGCAGTTACGGGCCGGGACAGACTAATGAAAAACTGTTTTTT
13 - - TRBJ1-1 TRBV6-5 CASRYASGTEAFF TGTGCCAGCAGGTATGCTTCGGGCACTGAAGCTTTCTTT
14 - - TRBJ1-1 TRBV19 CASSIVAVNTEAFF TGTGCCAGTAGTATAGTTGCAGTGAACACTGAAGCTTTCTTT
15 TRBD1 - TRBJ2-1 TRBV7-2 CASSLLGQGGDEQFF TGTGCCAGCAGCTTATTAGGACAGGGCGGAGATGAGCAGTTCTTC
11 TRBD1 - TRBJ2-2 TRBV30 CAQGGAGELFF TGTGCCCAAGGGGGCGCGGGGGAGCTGTTTTTT
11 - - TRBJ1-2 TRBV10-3 CAISDVGGYTF TGTGCCATCAGTGACGTCGGGGGCTACACCTTC
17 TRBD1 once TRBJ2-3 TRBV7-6 CASSLDRESKGTDTQYF TGTGCCAGCAGCCTGGACAGGGAAAGTAAGGGCACAGATACGCAGTATTTT
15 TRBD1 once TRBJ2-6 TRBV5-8 CASSITGAGANVLTF TGTGCCAGCAGCATAACAGGGGCTGGGGCCAACGTCCTGACTTTC
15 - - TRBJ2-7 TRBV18 CASSPGGLGSYEQYF TGTGCCAGCTCACCGGGAGGATTGGGCTCCTACGAGCAGTACTTC
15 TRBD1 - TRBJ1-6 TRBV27 CASSPRTGKNSPLHF TGTGCCAGCAGTCCACGGACAGGGAAGAATTCACCCCTCCACTTT
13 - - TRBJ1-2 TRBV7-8 CASSSRQPDGYTF TGTGCCAGCAGCTCGAGACAGCCGGATGGCTACACCTTC
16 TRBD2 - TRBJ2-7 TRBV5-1 CASSPTSGLITYEQYF TGCGCCAGCAGCCCGACTAGCGGACTCATAACCTACGAGCAGTACTTC
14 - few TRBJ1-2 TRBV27 CASSPLDSVYGYTF TGTGCCAGCAGTCCGCTAGACAGCGTCTATGGCTACACCTTC
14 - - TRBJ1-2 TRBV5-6 CASSLGAANYGYTF TGTGCCAGCAGCTTGGGGGCTGCTAACTATGGCTACACCTTC
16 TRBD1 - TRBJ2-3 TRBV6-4 CASSDGTGLSTDTQYF TGTGCCAGCAGTGACGGGACAGGGCTTTCCACAGATACGCAGTATTTT
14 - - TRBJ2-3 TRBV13 CASTPYGGADTQYF TGTGCCAGCACCCCTTATGGGGGCGCAGATACGCAGTATTTT
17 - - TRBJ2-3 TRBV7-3 CASSLKDTGYSTDTQYF TGTGCCAGCAGCTTGAAGGACACAGGATATAGCACAGATACGCAGTATTTT
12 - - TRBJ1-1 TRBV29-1 CSVEWGGLEAFF TGCAGCGTTGAATGGGGAGGGCTTGAAGCTTTCTTT
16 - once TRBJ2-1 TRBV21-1 CASSFRRTGGNNEQFF TGTGCCAGCAGCTTTCGGAGAACAGGGGGCAACAATGAGCAGTTCTTC
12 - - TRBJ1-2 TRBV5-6 CASSSADYGYTF TGTGCCAGCAGCAGCGCAGACTATGGCTACACCTTC
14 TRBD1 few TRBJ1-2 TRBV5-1 CASSSTGGSLDYTF TGCGCCAGCAGTTCGACAGGGGGTTCTTTGGACTACACCTTC
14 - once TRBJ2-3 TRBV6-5 CASSYSQGTDTQYF TGTGCCAGCAGTTACTCGCAGGGGACAGATACGCAGTATTTT
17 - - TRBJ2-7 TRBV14 CASSQGPRGTSSYEQYF TGTGCCAGCAGCCAAGGCCCCAGGGGGACTAGCTCCTACGAGCAGTACTTC
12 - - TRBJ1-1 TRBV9 CASSPGSTEAFF TGTGCCAGCAGCCCAGGGTCCACTGAAGCTTTCTTT
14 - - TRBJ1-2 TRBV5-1 CASSPEGSAYGYTF TGCGCCAGCAGCCCGGAGGGCAGCGCCTATGGCTACACCTTC
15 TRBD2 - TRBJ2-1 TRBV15 CATSRPGTTYNEQFF TGTGCCACCAGCAGACCCGGGACTACCTACAATGAGCAGTTCTTC
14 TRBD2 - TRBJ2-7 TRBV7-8 CASSPGLAAYEQYF TGTGCCAGCAGCCCGGGACTAGCGGCCTACGAGCAGTACTTC
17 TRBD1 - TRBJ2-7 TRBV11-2 CASSLDSGRGPSYEQYF TGTGCCAGCAGCTTAGATTCGGGCAGGGGGCCGTCCTACGAGCAGTACTTC
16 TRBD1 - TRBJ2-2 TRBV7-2 CASSLRGTGSTGELFF TGTGCCAGCAGCTTACGAGGGACAGGGTCGACCGGGGAGCTGTTTTTT
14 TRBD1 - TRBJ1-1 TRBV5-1 CASSSGQGYTEAFF TGCGCCAGCAGCTCGGGACAGGGGTACACTGAAGCTTTCTTT
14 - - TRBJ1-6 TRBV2 CASRPDSHPSPLHF TGTGCCAGCAGACCCGACAGTCATCCCTCACCCCTCCACTTT
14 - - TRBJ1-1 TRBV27 CASSLAGVATEAFF TGTGCCAGCAGTTTAGCAGGGGTGGCCACTGAAGCTTTCTTT
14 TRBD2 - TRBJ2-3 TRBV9 CASSDGGATDTQYF TGTGCCAGCAGCGACGGGGGGGCTACAGATACGCAGTATTTT
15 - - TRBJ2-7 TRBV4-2 CASTTGTGQTHEQYF TGTGCCAGCACCACCGGTACAGGGCAAACCCACGAGCAGTACTTC
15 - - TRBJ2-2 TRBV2 CASRWYQTNTGELFF TGTGCCAGCAGGTGGTACCAGACGAACACCGGGGAGCTGTTTTTT
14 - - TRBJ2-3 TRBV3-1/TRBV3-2 CASSPRGQTDTQYF TGTGCCAGCAGCCCGAGAGGACAGACAGATACGCAGTATTTT
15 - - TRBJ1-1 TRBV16 CASSQSFTGYAEAFF TGTGCCAGCAGCCAATCGTTTACGGGGTACGCTGAAGCTTTCTTT
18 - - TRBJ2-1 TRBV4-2 CASSQDVGGLSSYNEQFF TGTGCCAGCAGCCAAGATGTGGGCGGGCTGAGCTCCTACAATGAGCAGTTCTTC
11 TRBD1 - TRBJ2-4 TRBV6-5 CASRYRGFVYF TGTGCCAGCAGATACAGGGGGTTTGTGTACTTC
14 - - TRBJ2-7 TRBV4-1 CASSQGGGYNEQYF TGCGCCAGCAGCCAAGGTGGGGGGTACAACGAGCAGTACTTC
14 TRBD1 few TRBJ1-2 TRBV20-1 CSASDRLGTGGYTF TGCAGTGCTAGTGATCGCCTGGGGACAGGCGGCTACACCTTC
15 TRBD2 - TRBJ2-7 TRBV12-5 CASGLGLAGSYEQYF TGTGCTAGTGGTTTGGGTCTAGCGGGGAGCTACGAGCAGTACTTC
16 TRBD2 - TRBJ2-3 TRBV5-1 CASSRSSGGAEDTQYF TGCGCCAGCAGCAGGTCTAGCGGGGGGGCCGAAGATACGCAGTATTTT
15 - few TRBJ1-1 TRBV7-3 CASSETALGNTEAFF TGTGCCAGCAGCGAAACTGCCCTAGGGAACACTGAAGCTTTCTTT
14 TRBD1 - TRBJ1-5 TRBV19 CASNWDRVGQPQHF TGTGCCAGTAACTGGGACAGGGTTGGTCAGCCCCAGCATTTT
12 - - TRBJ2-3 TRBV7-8 CASSPNTDTQYF TGTGCCAGCAGCCCCAACACAGATACGCAGTATTTT
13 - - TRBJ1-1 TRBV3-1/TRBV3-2 CASSQSWSGEAFF TGTGCCAGCAGCCAAAGCTGGTCCGGGGAAGCTTTCTTT
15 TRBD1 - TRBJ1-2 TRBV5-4 CASSFSAGGNYGYTF TGTGCCAGCAGCTTTTCCGCAGGGGGAAACTATGGCTACACCTTC
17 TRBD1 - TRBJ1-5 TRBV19 CASSPRSKDRGGQPQHF TGTGCCAGTAGTCCCCGATCTAAAGACAGGGGCGGGCAGCCCCAGCATTTT
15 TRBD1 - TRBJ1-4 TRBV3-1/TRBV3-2 CASSHSGTGNEKLFF TGTGCCAGCAGCCATAGCGGGACAGGGAATGAAAAACTGTTTTTT
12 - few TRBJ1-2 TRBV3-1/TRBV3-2 CASSQSTRGYTF TGTGCCAGCAGCCAAAGTACTCGGGGCTACACCTTC
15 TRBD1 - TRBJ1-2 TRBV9 CASSVAPGQYYGYTF TGTGCCAGCAGCGTAGCTCCGGGACAGTACTATGGCTACACCTTC
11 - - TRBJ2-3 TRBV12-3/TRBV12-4 CASSLLDTQYF TGTGCCAGCAGTCTTCTAGATACGCAGTATTTT
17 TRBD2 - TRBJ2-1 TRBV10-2 CASSAGLAGFSYNEQFF TGCGCCAGCAGTGCCGGACTAGCGGGATTCTCCTACAATGAGCAGTTCTTC